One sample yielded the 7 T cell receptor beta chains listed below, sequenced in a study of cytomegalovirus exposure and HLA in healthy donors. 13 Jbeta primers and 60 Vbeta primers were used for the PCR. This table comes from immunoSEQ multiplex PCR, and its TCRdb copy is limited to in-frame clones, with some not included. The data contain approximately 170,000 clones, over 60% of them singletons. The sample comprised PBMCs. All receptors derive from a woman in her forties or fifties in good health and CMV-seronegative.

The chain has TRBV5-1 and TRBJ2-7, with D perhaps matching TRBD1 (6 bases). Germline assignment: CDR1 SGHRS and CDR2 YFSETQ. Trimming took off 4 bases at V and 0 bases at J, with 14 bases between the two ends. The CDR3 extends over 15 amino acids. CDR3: CASSGDTLSSYEQYF. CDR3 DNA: TGCGCCAGCAGCGGGGACACCCTAAGCTCCTACGAGCAGTACTTC.

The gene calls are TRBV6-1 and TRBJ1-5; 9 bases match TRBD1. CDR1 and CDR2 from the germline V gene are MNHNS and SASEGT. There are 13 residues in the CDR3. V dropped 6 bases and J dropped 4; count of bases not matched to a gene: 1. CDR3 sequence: CASRTGGNQPQHF. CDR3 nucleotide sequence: TGTGCCAGCAGGACAGGGGGGAATCAGCCCCAGCATTTT.

The CDR3 region has the DNA TGTGCCAGCAGTGCCCGGAGGGCGGGAAGCTCCTACAATGAGCAGTTCTTC. Translating it yields CASSARRAGSSYNEQFF. V is TRBV2 and J is TRBJ2-1; TRBD2 might be the D (6 bases). The germline V and J ends were trimmed by 4 bases and 0 bases, with 16 bases remaining between them. This CDR3 has 17 residues. Germline V CDR1 and CDR2: SNHLY, FYNNEI.

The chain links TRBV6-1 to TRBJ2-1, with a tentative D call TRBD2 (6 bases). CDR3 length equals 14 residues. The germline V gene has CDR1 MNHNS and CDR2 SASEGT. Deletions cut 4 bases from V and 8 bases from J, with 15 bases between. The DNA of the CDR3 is TGTGCCAGCAGTGCCATAGGACTAATCCATGAGCAGTTCTTC. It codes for CASSAIGLIHEQFF.

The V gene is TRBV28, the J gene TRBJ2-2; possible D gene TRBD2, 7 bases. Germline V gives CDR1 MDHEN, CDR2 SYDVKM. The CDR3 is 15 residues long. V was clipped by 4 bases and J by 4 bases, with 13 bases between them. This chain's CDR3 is CASSWEGGGTGELFF. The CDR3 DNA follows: TGTGCCAGCAGTTGGGAGGGGGGTGGCACCGGGGAGCTGTTTTTT.

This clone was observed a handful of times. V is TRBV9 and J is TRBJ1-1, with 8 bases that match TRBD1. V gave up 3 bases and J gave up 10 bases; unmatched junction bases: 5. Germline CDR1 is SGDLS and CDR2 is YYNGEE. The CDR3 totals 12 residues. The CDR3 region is CASSANRGAAFF. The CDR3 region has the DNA TGTGCCAGCAGCGCCAACAGGGGGGCAGCTTTCTTT.

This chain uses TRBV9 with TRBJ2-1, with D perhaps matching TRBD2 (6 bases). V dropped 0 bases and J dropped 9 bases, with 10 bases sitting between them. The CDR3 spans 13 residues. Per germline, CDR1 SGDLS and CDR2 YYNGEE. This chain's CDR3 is CASSVGTNLEQFF. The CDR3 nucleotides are TGTGCCAGCAGCGTAGGGACTAACCTTGAGCAGTTCTTC.